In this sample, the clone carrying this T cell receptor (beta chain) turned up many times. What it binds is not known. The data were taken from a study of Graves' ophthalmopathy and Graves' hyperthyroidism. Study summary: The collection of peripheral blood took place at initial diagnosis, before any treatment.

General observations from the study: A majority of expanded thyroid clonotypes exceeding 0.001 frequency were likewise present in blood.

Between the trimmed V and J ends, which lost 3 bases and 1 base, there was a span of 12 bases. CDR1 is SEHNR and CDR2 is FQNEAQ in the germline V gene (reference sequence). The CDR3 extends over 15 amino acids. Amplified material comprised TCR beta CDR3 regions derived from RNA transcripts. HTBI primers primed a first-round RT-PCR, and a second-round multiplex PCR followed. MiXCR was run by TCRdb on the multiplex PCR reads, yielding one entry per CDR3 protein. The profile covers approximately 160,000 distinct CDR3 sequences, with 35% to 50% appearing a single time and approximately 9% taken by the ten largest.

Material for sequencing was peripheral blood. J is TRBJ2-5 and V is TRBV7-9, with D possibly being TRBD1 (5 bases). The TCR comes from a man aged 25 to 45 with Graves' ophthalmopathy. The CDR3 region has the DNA TGTGCCAGCAGCTTGAGCAGGGAAACCCAAGAGACCCAGTACTTC. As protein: CASSLSRETQETQYF.